This is a list of T cell receptor beta chains from one sample in a study of Ad26.COV2.S vaccination and SARS-CoV-2 variants. The method was immunoSEQ multiplex PCR; TCRdb's version includes in-frame clones alone and lacks a portion of them. The data contain roughly 500,000 clones, roughly 85% of them seen just once; the ten biggest clones take up more than 10%. Sample: peripheral blood, taken in a trial of Ad26.COV2.S vaccine versus placebo. The receptors were sampled from a person aged 18-60 years who received the Ad26.COV2.S COVID-19 vaccine or a placebo. Each CDR3 is given with its conserved first and last residue. D genes are given only for firm matches. The listing skips clone size in some rows; elsewhere it reads once, few, many or a size class.

>once|TRBJ2-7|-|TRBV7-2
TGTGCCAGCAGCTTGGGGGAAGCAGCTTACGAGCAGTACTTC
CASSLGEAAYEQYF
>-|TRBJ2-1|-|TRBV11-3
TGTGCCAGCAGCCCCGGACAGATCAATGAGCAGTTCTTC
CASSPGQINEQFF
>-|TRBJ2-7|-|TRBV3-1/TRBV3-2
TGTGCCAGCAGCCAATACCCCAGGGCCTACGAGCAGTACTTC
CASSQYPRAYEQYF
>-|TRBJ1-6|TRBD1|TRBV28
TGTGCCAGCAGCCCCAACAGGGGTAATTCACCCCTCCACTTT
CASSPNRGNSPLHF
>-|TRBJ2-5|-|TRBV29-1
TGCAGCGTTGAGACAGAGCAAGAGACCCAGTACTTC
CSVETEQETQYF
>-|TRBJ1-1|-|TRBV10-3
TGTGCCGTCAACTCCGGGGGGGGCTACACTGAAGCTTTCTTT
CAVNSGGGYTEAFF
>-|TRBJ1-4|-|TRBV21-1
TGTGCCAGCAGCAAATTGAGTAGTAGGGACAGTAATGAAAAACTGTTTTTT
CASSKLSSRDSNEKLFF
>-|TRBJ1-2|-|TRBV18
TGTGCCAGCTCACTCGGGACATCGAACCTTTACACCTTC
CASSLGTSNLYTF
>-|TRBJ2-1|-|TRBV5-1
TGCGCCAGCAGCAAGCCTGGGACCTCCGACAATGAGCAGTTCTTC
CASSKPGTSDNEQFF
>few|TRBJ2-1|-|TRBV7-9
TGTGCCAGCAGCTCGAGTGAGCAGTTCTTC
CASSSSEQFF
>-|TRBJ2-2|-|TRBV6-8
TGTGCCAGCAGTTACTCGGGGAACCAGAACACCGGGGAGCTGTTTTTT
CASSYSGNQNTGELFF
>-|TRBJ2-7|TRBD2|TRBV19
TGTGCCACCGCGACCTTAATCGGGGGGGAGCAGTACTTC
CATATLIGGEQYF
>-|TRBJ1-1|-|TRBV29-1
TGCAGCGCAGGGAGATGGAACACTGAAGCTTTCTTT
CSAGRWNTEAFF
>-|TRBJ1-6|-|TRBV6-1
TGTGCCAGCAGTGAAGGGGCGAGTAATTCACCCCTCCACTTT
CASSEGASNSPLHF
>-|TRBJ2-7|TRBD2|TRBV14
TGTGCCAGCAGCCAATTTGGAGCGGGACCCTCCTCCTCCTACGAGCAGTACTTC
CASSQFGAGPSSSYEQYF
>-|TRBJ1-6|-|TRBV6-6
TGTGCCAGCACTCCGAGACAGGCCTCCTATAATTCACCCCTCCACTTT
CASTPRQASYNSPLHF
>-|TRBJ1-1|-|TRBV6-1
TGTGCCAGCAGTGAATGGGCTGAAGCTTTCTTT
CASSEWAEAFF
>once|TRBJ2-2|-|TRBV28
TGTGCCAGCAGGGGGTTGGGGGAGAACACCGGGGAGCTGTTTTTT
CASRGLGENTGELFF
>-|TRBJ2-6|TRBD1|TRBV19
TGTGCCAGTAGTATCCGCCAGGGGGCAGGCTCTGGGGCCAACGTCCTGACTTTC
CASSIRQGAGSGANVLTF
>-|TRBJ1-4|-|TRBV9
TGTGCCAGCAGCGTAGGGGAGGCAACTAATGAAAAACTGTTTTTT
CASSVGEATNEKLFF
>-|TRBJ1-4|-|TRBV30
TGTGCCTGGAAGGGCAGCAATAATGAAAAACTGTTTTTT
CAWKGSNNEKLFF
>-|TRBJ1-1|-|TRBV7-2
TGTGCCAGCAGCTTAGATGGAATAACCAACACTGAAGCTTTCTTT
CASSLDGITNTEAFF
>once|TRBJ2-7|TRBD1|TRBV27
TGTGCCAGCAGGCCACGGACAGGGTTGATGGGTAACGAGCAGTACTTC
CASRPRTGLMGNEQYF
>-|TRBJ2-1|TRBD2|TRBV7-3
TGTGCCAGCAGCTTAGCCGGGACTAGAGGTCACAATGAGCAGTTCTTC
CASSLAGTRGHNEQFF
>-|TRBJ2-5|TRBD2|TRBV7-6
TGTGCCAGCAGCTCTATTAGGGATGCGGGACTAGCGGGAGTTGAGACCCAGTACTTC
CASSSIRDAGLAGVETQYF
>once|TRBJ2-2|TRBD2|TRBV19
TGTGCCAGTAGTTCAGGGAGCGGGAGGATCGGGGAGCTGTTTTTT
CASSSGSGRIGELFF
>-|TRBJ2-5|TRBD2|TRBV28
TGTGCCAGCAGTTTAAGCGGGGTCAGGGAGACCCAGTACTTC
CASSLSGVRETQYF
>-|TRBJ2-3|-|TRBV4-2
TGTGCCAGCAGCCAATACCAGGGACTCCGAGGGGCTAGCACAGATACGCAGTATTTT
CASSQYQGLRGASTDTQYF
>-|TRBJ1-5|-|TRBV28
TGTGCCACCATCGACACCTTCAATCAGCCCCAGCATTTT
CATIDTFNQPQHF
>few|TRBJ2-7|-|TRBV28
TGTGCCAGCAGTTCGAACTTGAACGAGCAGTACTTC
CASSSNLNEQYF
>-|TRBJ2-3|TRBD2|TRBV3-1/TRBV3-2
TGTGCCAGCAGCCACCCTCAAGCGGGACCCACAGATACGCAGTATTTT
CASSHPQAGPTDTQYF
>-|TRBJ2-7|-|TRBV7-2
TGTGCCAGCAGCCCGACCGCAGGGGCGGTGGGCTACGAGCAGTACTTC
CASSPTAGAVGYEQYF
>-|TRBJ2-4|-|TRBV6-5
TGTGCCAGCAGTTACTCCGGGGGAGCCAAAAACATTCAGTACTTC
CASSYSGGAKNIQYF
>-|TRBJ2-6|-|TRBV29-1
TGCAGCGTTGAGGCGGCCGGGGCCAACGTCCTGACTTTC
CSVEAAGANVLTF
>-|TRBJ1-1|-|TRBV19
TGTGCCAGTAGTATCAGTCAGGGGTGGGCCGGGGGCACTGAAGCTTTCTTT
CASSISQGWAGGTEAFF
>-|TRBJ2-5|TRBD1|TRBV9
TGTGCCAGCAGCGTACCGACAGGGGGCGTCGAGACCCAGTACTTC
CASSVPTGGVETQYF
>-|TRBJ2-6|-|TRBV13
TGTGCCAGCACCCGGGGCGGTGGGGCCAACGTCCTGACTTTC
CASTRGGGANVLTF
>-|TRBJ1-2|TRBD1|TRBV11-2
TGTGCCAGCAGCCGGGGACAGAACTATGGCTACACCTTC
CASSRGQNYGYTF
>-|TRBJ2-4|TRBD2|TRBV6-6
TGTGCCAGCAGCCAAACTAGCGGGGGAAAAAACATTCAGTACTTC
CASSQTSGGKNIQYF
>once|TRBJ2-1|-|TRBV6-4
TGTGCCAGCAGTGAAGGGCTTCCCTACAATGAGCAGTTCTTC
CASSEGLPYNEQFF
>medium-sized|TRBJ2-7|TRBD1|TRBV6-1
TGTGCCAGCAGTGAAGCCGGGACAGGGGGCTACGAGCAGTACTTC
CASSEAGTGGYEQYF
>-|TRBJ2-2|TRBD2|TRBV2
TGTGCCAGCAGAAGAGGACTAGCGGGAGGTGACGGGGAGCTGTTTTTT
CASRRGLAGGDGELFF
>-|TRBJ1-1|-|TRBV15
TGTGCCACCAGCAGAGGGGGAATGAACACTGAAGCTTTCTTT
CATSRGGMNTEAFF
>-|TRBJ1-1|-|TRBV10-3
TGTGCCATCAGTGAGTGGGGGGCCAACACTGAAGCTTTCTTT
CAISEWGANTEAFF
>-|TRBJ2-5|TRBD2|TRBV13
TGTGCCAGCAGCCCTACTAGCGGGAGGGTTGGACCCCAAGAGACCCAGTACTTC
CASSPTSGRVGPQETQYF
>few|TRBJ2-7|-|TRBV7-3
TGTGCCAGCAGCTTACGGGGGAGAGGGACCAACTACGAGCAGTACTTC
CASSLRGRGTNYEQYF
>-|TRBJ1-2|-|TRBV2
TGTGCCAGCAGTATTTCTAACTATGGCTACACCTTC
CASSISNYGYTF
>medium-sized|TRBJ1-2|-|TRBV9
TGTGCCAGCAGCGGAAGCTATGGCTACACCTTC
CASSGSYGYTF
>-|TRBJ1-3|-|TRBV4-3
TGCGCCAGCAGCCAAGAATTCCTCTACTCTGGAAACACCATATATTTT
CASSQEFLYSGNTIYF
>-|TRBJ1-1|TRBD1|TRBV7-2
TGTGCCAGCAGCCCCAGGGGGCTAAGGAACACTGAAGCTTTCTTT
CASSPRGLRNTEAFF
>-|TRBJ2-1|-|TRBV3-1/TRBV3-2
TGTGCCAGCAGCCAAGATCCAAGCGTAGGGGACCAGTTCTTC
CASSQDPSVGDQFF
>once|TRBJ2-7|TRBD2|TRBV5-6
TGTGCCAGCAGCTATCGCACTAGCGGGAGGGCCCCAGTTTACGAGCAGTACTTC
CASSYRTSGRAPVYEQYF
>-|TRBJ1-1|-|TRBV7-2
TGTGCCAGCAGCTTAGGAACGTCGAACACTGAAGCTTTCTTT
CASSLGTSNTEAFF
>many|TRBJ1-2|-|TRBV7-9
TGTGCCAGCAGGCTTGGAGGTAATGGCTACACCTTC
CASRLGGNGYTF
>once|TRBJ2-2|-|TRBV24-1
TGTGCCACCGGGCCGGGCCTAAGGGGGAACGGGGAGCTGTTTTTT
CATGPGLRGNGELFF